The 28 T cell receptor beta chains reported below all come from one sample, sequenced in a study of CD8 T cells in ankylosing spondylitis (dated by TCRdb to between 2016 and 2019). The library was produced with 5' RACE. Data came from an Illumina HiSeq 2500. TCRdb reprocessed the public reads (quality trimming at Q25 with fastp, clone calling with MiXCR) and kept in-frame beta chains. Here each entry gathers all rows of one CDR3 protein and keeps the most common genes and DNA. This sample gives 150,000 to 200,000 distinct CDR3 sequences in total; 15% to 20% of them show up just once. Of the sample, roughly 4% is held by the ten largest clones. Material: blood, either unsorted or a sorted T cell fraction (not recorded which). All receptors derive from a male donor aged 5-30 years with ankylosing spondylitis or in good health (not recorded which). Donor details come from another sample of the same person, matched by shared clones.

This clonotype was picked up many times. This sequence joins TRBV12-3 or TRBV12-4 and TRBJ2-5; D is ambiguous. The CDR3 totals 13 residues. Trimming cost V 2 bases and J 3 bases, with 7 bases left between them. CDR3 amino acids: CASSLLRKETQYF. In nucleotides, the CDR3 is TGTGCCAGCAGTTTATTGCGAAAAGAGACCCAGTACTTC.

This clonotype was detected many times. The chain recombines TRBV10-3 with TRBJ2-6; 10 bases align to TRBD1. The V and J ends lost 10 bases and 2 bases, in that order; junction bases with no gene match: 5. The CDR3 length is 15 residues. Germline V lookup: CDR1 ENHRY, CDR2 SYGVKD. CDR3 in amino acids: CATRQGAAGANVLTF. In nucleotides, the CDR3 is TGTGCCACTAGACAGGGGGCTGCTGGGGCCAACGTCCTGACTTTC.

This clonotype was seen ten or more times. This chain connects TRBV3-1 to TRBJ2-1; D may match TRBD1 or TRBD2 (5 bases each). The CDR3 is made up of 18 amino acids. Trimming removed 0 bases at V and 1 base at J, with 16 bases between. Germline loops: CDR1 LGHDT, CDR2 YNNKEL (reference sequence). The CDR3, as DNA: TGTGCCAGCAGCCAAGATCGGGGTGGGGACCTTTCCTACAATGAGCAGTTCTTC. Protein product: CASSQDRGGDLSYNEQFF.

DNA of the CDR3: TGTGCCAGCACCCCAGGGACGAACACTGAAGCTTTCTTT. Its protein is CASTPGTNTEAFF. This sequence joins TRBV7-6 and TRBJ1-1, with a possible D match to TRBD1 (5 bases). The V end lost 7 bases, the J end lost 1 base, and 10 bases lay between the germline ends. The germline CDR1 and CDR2 sequences are SGHVS and FNYEAQ. The CDR3 consists of 13 residues.

This clonotype came up many times. The chain combines TRBV4-2 with TRBJ2-2; 10 bases are shared with TRBD2. V dropped 5 bases and J dropped 6; count of bases not matched to a gene: 9. The CDR3 runs to 16 residues. Germline CDR1 and CDR2: LGHNA and YNFKEQ. In DNA form, the CDR3 reads TGTGCCAGCAGCGACCTGACTAGCGGGTCTTCCGGGGAGCTGTTTTTT. Amino acids: CASSDLTSGSSGELFF.

In its sample, this clonotype was seen many times. CDR3 DNA: TGTGCCAGCAGTCCCTCGACAGGTTGGGGCACTGAAGCTTTCTTT. Its protein product is CASSPSTGWGTEAFF. V usage is TRBV6-2 or TRBV6-3 and J usage is TRBJ1-1; a weak D match, TRBD1 (6 bases). The CDR3 is made up of 15 amino acids. V lost 5 bases, J lost 4 bases, and 17 bases lay in between. Germline V CDR1 and CDR2: MNHEY, SVGEGT.

The chain has TRBV11-1 and TRBJ2-7, with 7 positions matching TRBD2. The trim removed 5 bases at V and 6 bases at J, leaving 7 bases unmatched. The CDR3 has 13 amino acids. Germline loops: CDR1 SGHAT, CDR2 FQDESV (reference sequence). In nucleotides, the CDR3 is TGTGCCAGCAGCCCGTTCGGGGGGTCCGAGCAGTACTTC. This translates into CASSPFGGSEQYF.

This clonotype has ten or more counts. CDR3: CASSPPPRDEQYF. DNA for the CDR3: TGTGCCAGCAGCCCCCCCCCGAGGGACGAGCAGTACTTC. This rearrangement joins TRBV11-2 to TRBJ2-7, with D possibly matching TRBD2 (5 bases). Between the trimmed V and J ends, which lost 5 bases and 5 bases, there was a span of 13 bases. CDR1 is SGHAT, CDR2 FQNNGV, per germline. The CDR3 has 13 residues.

This clonotype was counted many times. This sequence joins TRBV7-9 and TRBJ2-5, with TRBD2 matching 7 bases. Germline assignment: CDR1 SEHNR and CDR2 FQNEAQ (reference sequence). This CDR3 region has 22 residues. The ends lost 2 bases at V and 5 bases at J; junction bases unmatched: 29. CDR3 region: CASSLFTTETTLSGIILETQYF. CDR3 nucleotides: TGTGCCAGCAGCTTATTCACCACTGAAACTACGCTAAGCGGGATAATATTGGAGACCCAGTACTTC.

This clonotype was recorded a few times. This chain uses TRBV28 with TRBJ2-1; D may correspond to TRBD1 or TRBD2 (6 bases each). The CDR3 spans 16 residues. Trimming left V 7 bases short and J 1 base short, with 17 bases between. The V gene's germline CDR1 is MDHEN and CDR2 SYDVKM. The CDR3 DNA reads TGTGCCAGCAAAATAGCCGGGGGCGCGTCCTACAATGAGCAGTTCTTC. It encodes CASKIAGGASYNEQFF.

The sample holds many counts of this clonotype. The chain employs TRBV6-5 and TRBJ2-7; 10 nucleotides agree with TRBD1. Trimming took 1 base from V and 5 from J; bases not matched to a gene: 5. The CDR3 totals 15 residues. Looked up from germline, CDR1 is MNHEY and CDR2 is SVGAGI. In nucleotides, the CDR3 is TGTGCCAGCAGTTACTTGGGACAGGGGAAAAACGAGCAGTACTTC. Translating gives CASSYLGQGKNEQYF.

This clonotype was counted many times. Mismatch with germline at one junction end may stem from a read error. The CDR3 sequence: CASSFVGIGVF. The CDR3 coding sequence is TGTGCCAGCAGCTTCGTGGGTATTGGGGTCTTC. This chain connects TRBV7-2 to TRBJ2-1; D unresolved. CDR1 is SGHTA and CDR2 is FQGNSA in the germline V gene. The CDR3 has 11 residues.

This clonotype was counted ten times or more. The rearrangement links TRBV5-1 to TRBJ2-3; the D gene is possibly TRBD1 (7 bases). Germline lookup yields CDR1 SGHRS and CDR2 YFSETQ. This CDR3 is 16 amino acids long. Trimming left V 4 bases short and J 3 bases short, with 18 bases between. CDR3 DNA: TGCGCCAGCAGCCCGGGGGCGACAGGGTGGACAGATACGCAGTATTTT. Its translation: CASSPGATGWTDTQYF.

This clonotype has a handful of counts. The V call is TRBV20-1, the J call TRBJ2-7, with D perhaps matching TRBD2 (6 bases). The CDR3 length is 13 residues. The ends were cut back, 5 bases at V and 6 bases at J, with 17 bases in the middle. Per germline, CDR1 DFQATT and CDR2 SNEGSKA (reference sequence). This CDR3 reads CSALLRLVSEQYF. Written as DNA, the CDR3 is TGCAGTGCTCTCCTGCGACTAGTGAGCGAGCAGTACTTC.

V is TRBV27 and J is TRBJ1-4; tentative D call: TRBD1 (5 bases). V lost 5 bases to trimming and J lost 6 bases, with 16 bases between them. The CDR3 covers 15 residues. In germline, CDR1 is MNHEY, CDR2 SMNVEV (reference sequence). CDR3 nucleotide sequence: TGTGCCAGCAGTCCACGACTAACGGGGGATGAAAAACTGTTTTTT. This codes for CASSPRLTGDEKLFF.

Ten or more counts support this clonotype. This rearrangement joins TRBV7-8 to TRBJ1-4; tentatively, D is TRBD1 (6 bases). CDR3 length: 15 amino acids. Trimming cost V 3 bases and J 3 bases, with 11 bases left between them. Germline V gene data show CDR1 as SGHVS and CDR2 as FQNEAQ. The CDR3 sequence: CASSFKAGANEKLFF. The CDR3 region has the DNA TGTGCCAGCAGCTTTAAGGCAGGGGCTAATGAAAAACTGTTTTTT.

This clonotype was seen a few times. V and J are TRBV11-2 and TRBJ2-7; D call uncertain. Trimming took off 1 base at V and 2 bases at J, with 6 bases between the two ends. The germline CDR1 and CDR2 sequences are SGHAT and FQNNGV. The CDR3 covers 13 residues. The CDR3: CASSLGQPYEQYV. CDR3 in DNA: TGTGCCAGCAGCTTAGGCCAGCCCTACGAGCAGTACGTC.

This clonotype was detected ten times or more. The rearrangement uses TRBV19 and TRBJ2-1, with D maybe TRBD2 (5 bases). The germline gives CDR1 LNHDA, CDR2 SQIVND (reference sequence). V was shortened by 0 bases and J by 13 bases, with 13 bases between the two germline ends. The CDR3 extends over 13 amino acids. The CDR3 nucleotides read TGTGCCAGTAGTATAGATGGAGGCGCTGAACAGTTCTTC. It codes for CASSIDGGAEQFF.

In its sample, this clonotype was seen many times. The gene calls are TRBV19 and TRBJ1-5, with D possibly matching TRBD1 (5 bases). Germline values: CDR1 LNHDA, CDR2 SQIVND (reference sequence). This CDR3 comprises 16 residues. Trimming removed 1 base from V and 1 base from J, with 11 bases in between. The DNA for the CDR3 is TGTGCCAGTAGTATAGTTACGGGGCTCAGCAATCAGCCCCAGCATTTT. Its translation: CASSIVTGLSNQPQHF.

The V gene is TRBV20-1, the J gene TRBJ1-2; 8 bases align to TRBD1. The V and J ends lost 0 bases and 7 bases, in that order; junction bases with no gene match: 7. The CDR3 contains 14 residues. CDR1 and CDR2 (germline): DFQATT, SNEGSKA (reference sequence). The CDR3 is CSARDRQGAFGYTF. CDR3 nucleotide sequence: TGCAGTGCTAGAGATAGGCAGGGGGCATTTGGCTACACCTTC.

The rearrangement links TRBV29-1 to TRBJ2-1; 10 bases are a match to TRBD2. J lost 1 base, V lost 5 bases, and 8 bases had no gene match. CDR1 and CDR2 (germline): SQVTM, ANQGSEA. The CDR3 totals 16 residues. CDR3 bases: TGCAGCGTTAACCCACTAGCGGGAAATTCCTACAATGAGCAGTTCTTC. Protein product: CSVNPLAGNSYNEQFF.

The sample holds many counts of this clonotype. The chain employs TRBV5-5 and TRBJ2-3; D unresolved. The germline V gene encodes CDR1 SGHKS and CDR2 YYEKEE (reference sequence). The CDR3 has 14 amino acids. Trimming removed 1 base at V and 2 bases at J, with 8 bases between. CDR3 bases: TGTGCCAGCAGCTTGAATCGGCCCACAGATACGCAGTATTTT. The encoded protein is CASSLNRPTDTQYF.

This clonotype was picked up a small number of times. The V call is TRBV5-1, the J call TRBJ2-2; D unclear. Germline loops: CDR1 SGHRS, CDR2 YFSETQ. CDR3 length: 16 residues. V was pared by 0 bases and J by 5 bases, with 14 bases between. The CDR3 loop is CASSLGTQARTGELFF. The DNA of the CDR3 is TGCGCCAGCAGCTTGGGGACCCAAGCGAGGACCGGGGAGCTGTTTTTT.

This clonotype was observed many times. The chain joins TRBV12-3 or TRBV12-4 to TRBJ1-6; no clear D. The CDR3 is made up of 16 amino acids. V lost 3 bases and J 8 bases, leaving 17 bases between the germline ends. CDR3 sequence: CASSLASRQVYSPLHF. CDR3 nucleotides: TGTGCCAGCAGTTTGGCTTCAAGGCAAGTTTATTCACCCCTCCACTTT.

This clonotype was picked up many times. The genes are TRBV4-2 and TRBJ1-5; no clear D. The CDR3 has 14 amino acids. Per the germline V gene, CDR1 is LGHNA and CDR2 is YNFKEQ. V lost 5 bases, J lost 6 bases, and 14 bases lay in between. CDR3 nucleotides: TGTGCCAGCAGCAAGACTATTGGTTCTCAGCCCCAGCATTTT. Translation: CASSKTIGSQPQHF.

This chain links TRBV7-9 with TRBJ1-1; 9 nucleotides line up with TRBD1. In germline, CDR1 is SEHNR, CDR2 FQNEAQ (reference sequence). Unmatched junction bases numbered 7, after V lost 5 bases and J lost 0 bases. CDR3 length equals 16 residues. CDR3 residues: CASSRRRDRVNTEAFF. As DNA, the CDR3 is TGTGCCAGCAGCCGAAGAAGGGACAGGGTGAACACTGAAGCTTTCTTT.

This clonotype has only a few counts. The chain carries TRBV12-3 or TRBV12-4 and TRBJ2-6, with a tentative D call TRBD1 (6 bases). This CDR3 has 15 residues. V dropped 5 bases and J dropped 2 bases, with 10 bases sitting between them. The chain's CDR3 is CASSRQAAGANVLTF. As DNA, the CDR3 is TGTGCCAGCAGTCGACAGGCAGCTGGGGCCAACGTCCTGACTTTC.

This clonotype has a count of ten or more. The CDR3 region has the DNA TGCGCCAGCAGCTTGGTGGAGGGAAGTTGGTCACCCCTCCACTTT. Translation gives CASSLVEGSWSPLHF. The chain employs TRBV5-1 and TRBJ1-6; no firm D call. V was clipped by 0 bases and J by 10 bases, with 14 bases between them. Germline loops: CDR1 SGHRS, CDR2 YFSETQ. The CDR3 spans 15 residues.